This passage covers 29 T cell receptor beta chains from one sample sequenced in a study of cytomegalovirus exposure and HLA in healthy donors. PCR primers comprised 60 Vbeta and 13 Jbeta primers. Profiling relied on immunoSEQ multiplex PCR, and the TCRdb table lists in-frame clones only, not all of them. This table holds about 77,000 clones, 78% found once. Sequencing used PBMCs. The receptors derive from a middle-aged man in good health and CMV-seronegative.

CDR3 region: CASSRDRGVDDNEQFF. CDR3 in DNA: TGTGCCAGCAGTCGGGACAGGGGGGTTGACGACAATGAGCAGTTCTTC. The rearrangement uses TRBV28 and TRBJ2-1, with TRBD1 identical over 11 bases. The CDR3 contains 16 residues. The trim removed 5 bases at V and 5 bases at J, leaving 8 bases unmatched. Germline V gene data show CDR1 as MDHEN and CDR2 as SYDVKM.

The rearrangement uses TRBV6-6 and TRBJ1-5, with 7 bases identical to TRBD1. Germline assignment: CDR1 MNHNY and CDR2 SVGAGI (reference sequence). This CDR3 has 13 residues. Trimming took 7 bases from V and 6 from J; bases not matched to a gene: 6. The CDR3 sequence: CASKDRDGQPQHF. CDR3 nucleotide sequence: TGTGCCAGCAAAGACAGGGACGGTCAGCCCCAGCATTTT.

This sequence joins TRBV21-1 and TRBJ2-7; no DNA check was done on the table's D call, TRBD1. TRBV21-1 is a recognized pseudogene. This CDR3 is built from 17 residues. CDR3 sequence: CAYNLEAPFSQGREQYF. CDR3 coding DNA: TGTGCCTATAACCTTGAGGCACCGTTTTCTCAGGGCCGCGAGCAGTACTTC.

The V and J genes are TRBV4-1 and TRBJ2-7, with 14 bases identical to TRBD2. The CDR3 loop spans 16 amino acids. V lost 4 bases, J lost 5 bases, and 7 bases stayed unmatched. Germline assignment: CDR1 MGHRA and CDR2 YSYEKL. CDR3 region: CASSPRLAGGMDEQYF. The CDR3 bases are TGCGCCAGCAGCCCTCGACTAGCGGGGGGGATGGACGAGCAGTACTTC.

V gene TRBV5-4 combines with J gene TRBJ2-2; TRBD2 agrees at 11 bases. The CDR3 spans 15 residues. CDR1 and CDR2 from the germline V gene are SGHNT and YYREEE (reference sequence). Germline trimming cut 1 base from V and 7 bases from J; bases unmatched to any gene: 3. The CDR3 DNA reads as TGTGCCAGCAGCTTGACTAGCGGGAGAGGCGGGGAGCTGTTTTTT. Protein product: CASSLTSGRGGELFF.

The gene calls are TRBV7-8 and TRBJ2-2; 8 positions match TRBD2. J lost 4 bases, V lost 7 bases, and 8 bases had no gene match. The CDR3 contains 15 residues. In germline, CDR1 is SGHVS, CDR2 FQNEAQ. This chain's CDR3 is CASNYPGGGTGELFF. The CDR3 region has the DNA TGTGCCAGCAATTATCCGGGAGGGGGCACCGGGGAGCTGTTTTTT.

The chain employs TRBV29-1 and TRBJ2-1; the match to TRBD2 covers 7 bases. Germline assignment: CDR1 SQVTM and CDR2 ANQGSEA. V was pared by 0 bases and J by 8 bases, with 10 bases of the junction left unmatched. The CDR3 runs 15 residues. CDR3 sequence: CSVEERQGGFDEQFF. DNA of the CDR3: TGCAGCGTTGAAGAACGTCAGGGAGGGTTCGATGAGCAGTTCTTC.

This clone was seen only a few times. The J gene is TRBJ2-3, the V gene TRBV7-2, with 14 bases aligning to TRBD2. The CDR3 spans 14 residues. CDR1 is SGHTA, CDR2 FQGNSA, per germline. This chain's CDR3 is CAGGLAGARDTQYF. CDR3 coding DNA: TGTGCGGGGGGACTAGCGGGAGCAAGAGATACGCAGTATTTT.

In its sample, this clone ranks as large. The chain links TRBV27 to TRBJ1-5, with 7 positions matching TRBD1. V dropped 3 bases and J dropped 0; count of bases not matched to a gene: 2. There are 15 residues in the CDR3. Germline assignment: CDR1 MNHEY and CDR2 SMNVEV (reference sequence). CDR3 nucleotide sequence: TGTGCCAGCAGTTTGGGACAGCATAGCAATCAGCCCCAGCATTTT. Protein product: CASSLGQHSNQPQHF.

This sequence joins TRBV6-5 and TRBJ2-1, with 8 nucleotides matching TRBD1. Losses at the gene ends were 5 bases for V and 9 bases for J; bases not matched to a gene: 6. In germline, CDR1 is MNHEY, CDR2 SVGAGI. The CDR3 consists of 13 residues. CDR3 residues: CASSLPGGVEQFF. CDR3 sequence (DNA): TGTGCCAGCAGTCTCCCAGGGGGCGTTGAGCAGTTCTTC.

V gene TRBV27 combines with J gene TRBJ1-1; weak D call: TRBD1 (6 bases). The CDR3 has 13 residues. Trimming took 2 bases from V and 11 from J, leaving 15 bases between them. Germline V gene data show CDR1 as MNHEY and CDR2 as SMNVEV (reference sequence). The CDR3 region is CASSLAGGVKAFF. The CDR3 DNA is TGTGCCAGCAGTTTAGCGGGGGGCGTTAAGGCTTTCTTT.

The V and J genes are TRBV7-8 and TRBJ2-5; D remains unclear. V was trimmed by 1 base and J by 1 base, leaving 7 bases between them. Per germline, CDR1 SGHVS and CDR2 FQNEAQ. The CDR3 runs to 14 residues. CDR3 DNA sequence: TGTGCCAGCAGCTTAGTCGTACTCCAAGAGACCCAGTACTTC. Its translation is CASSLVVLQETQYF.

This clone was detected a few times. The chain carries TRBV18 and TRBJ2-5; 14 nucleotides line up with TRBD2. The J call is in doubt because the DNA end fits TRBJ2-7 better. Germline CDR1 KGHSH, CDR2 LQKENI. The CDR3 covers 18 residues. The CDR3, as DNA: TGTGCCAGCTCACCACTCGGAAGGACTAGCGGGAGGCGGTACGAGCAGTACTTC. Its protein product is CASSPLGRTSGRRYEQYF.

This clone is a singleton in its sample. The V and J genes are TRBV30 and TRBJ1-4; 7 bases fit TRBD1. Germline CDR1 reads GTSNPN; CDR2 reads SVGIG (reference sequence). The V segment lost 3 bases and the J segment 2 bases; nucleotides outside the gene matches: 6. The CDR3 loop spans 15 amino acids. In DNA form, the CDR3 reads TGTGCCTGGAGCGCGCGACAGGGTACTAATGAAAAACTGTTTTTT. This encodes CAWSARQGTNEKLFF.

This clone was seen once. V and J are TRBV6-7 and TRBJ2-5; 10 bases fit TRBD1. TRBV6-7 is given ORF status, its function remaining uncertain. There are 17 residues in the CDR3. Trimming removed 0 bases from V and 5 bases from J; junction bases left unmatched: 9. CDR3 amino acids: CASSYSHDRGRWETQYF. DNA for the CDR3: TGTGCCAGCAGTTACTCGCATGACAGGGGGCGGTGGGAGACCCAGTACTTC.

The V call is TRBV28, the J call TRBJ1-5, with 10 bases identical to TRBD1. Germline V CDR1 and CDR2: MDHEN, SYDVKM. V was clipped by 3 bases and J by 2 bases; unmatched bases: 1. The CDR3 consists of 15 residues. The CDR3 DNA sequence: TGTGCCAGCAGTTTGGGGACAGGGGGCAATCAGCCCCAGCATTTT. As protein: CASSLGTGGNQPQHF.

The CDR3 region has the DNA TGTGCCAGCAGCCGGACAGGGGTGGCTGGCTACACCTTC. Amino acids: CASSRTGVAGYTF. V gene TRBV5-6 combines with J gene TRBJ1-2; 9 nucleotides agree with TRBD1. Germline CDR1 is SGHDT and CDR2 is YYEEEE. This CDR3 is built from 13 residues. Trimming removed 4 bases from V and 7 bases from J; junction bases left unmatched: 5.

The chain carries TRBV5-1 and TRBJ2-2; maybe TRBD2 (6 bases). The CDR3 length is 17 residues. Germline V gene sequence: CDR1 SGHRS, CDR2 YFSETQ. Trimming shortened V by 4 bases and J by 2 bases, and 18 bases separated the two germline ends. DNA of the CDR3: TGCGCCAGCAGCCACAGAGGCTCCGGGGGTAACACCGGGGAGCTGTTTTTT. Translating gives CASSHRGSGGNTGELFF.

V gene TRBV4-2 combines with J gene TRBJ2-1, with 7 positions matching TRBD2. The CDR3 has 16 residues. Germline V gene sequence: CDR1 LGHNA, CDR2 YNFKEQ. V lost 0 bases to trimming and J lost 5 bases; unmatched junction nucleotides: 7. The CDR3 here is CASSQDSRRENNEQFF. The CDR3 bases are TGTGCCAGCAGCCAAGATAGTAGGCGGGAGAACAATGAGCAGTTCTTC.

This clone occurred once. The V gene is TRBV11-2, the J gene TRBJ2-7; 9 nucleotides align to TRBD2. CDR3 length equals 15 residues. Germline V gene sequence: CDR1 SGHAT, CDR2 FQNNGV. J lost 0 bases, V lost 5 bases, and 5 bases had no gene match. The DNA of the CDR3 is TGTGCCAGCAGCCGCCCGGGACTAGCCTCCTACGAGCAGTACTTC. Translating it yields CASSRPGLASYEQYF.

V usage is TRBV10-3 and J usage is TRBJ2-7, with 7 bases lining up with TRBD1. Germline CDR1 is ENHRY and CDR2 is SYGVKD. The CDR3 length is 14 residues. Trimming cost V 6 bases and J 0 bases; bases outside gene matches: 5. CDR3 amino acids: CAISPRGNSYEQYF. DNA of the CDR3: TGTGCCATCAGCCCCAGGGGGAACTCCTACGAGCAGTACTTC.

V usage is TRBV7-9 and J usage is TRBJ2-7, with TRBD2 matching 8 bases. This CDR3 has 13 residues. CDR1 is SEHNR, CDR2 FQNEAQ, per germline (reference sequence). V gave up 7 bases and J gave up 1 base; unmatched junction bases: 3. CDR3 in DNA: TGTGCCAGCAAAGGACTAGCTTCCTACGAGCAGTACTTC. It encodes CASKGLASYEQYF.

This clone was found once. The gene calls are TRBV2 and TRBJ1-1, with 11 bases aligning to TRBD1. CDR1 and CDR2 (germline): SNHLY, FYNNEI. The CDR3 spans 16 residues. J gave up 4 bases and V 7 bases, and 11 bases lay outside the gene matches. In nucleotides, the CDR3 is TGTGCCAGCAACGACGATGGGACAGGGGGGACCACTGAAGCTTTCTTT. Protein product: CASNDDGTGGTTEAFF.

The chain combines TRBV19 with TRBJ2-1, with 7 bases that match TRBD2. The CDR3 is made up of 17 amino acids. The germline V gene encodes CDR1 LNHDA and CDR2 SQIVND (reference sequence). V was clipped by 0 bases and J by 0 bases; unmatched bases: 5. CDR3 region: CASSIEHSGSSYNEQFF. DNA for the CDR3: TGTGCCAGTAGTATAGAACATAGCGGGTCCTCCTACAATGAGCAGTTCTTC.

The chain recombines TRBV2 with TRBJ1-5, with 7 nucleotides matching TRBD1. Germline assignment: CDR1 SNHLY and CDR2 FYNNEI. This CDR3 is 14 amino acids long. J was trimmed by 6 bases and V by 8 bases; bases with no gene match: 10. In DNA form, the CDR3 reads TGTGCCAGCCTGTTACGACAGGGAGGTCAGCCCCAGCATTTT. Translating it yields CASLLRQGGQPQHF.

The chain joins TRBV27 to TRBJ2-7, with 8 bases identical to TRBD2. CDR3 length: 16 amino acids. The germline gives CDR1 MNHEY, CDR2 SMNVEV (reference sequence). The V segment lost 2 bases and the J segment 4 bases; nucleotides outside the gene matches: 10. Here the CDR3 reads CASSLSGSWFLYEQYF. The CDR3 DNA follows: TGTGCCAGCAGTTTAAGCGGGAGCTGGTTTTTGTACGAGCAGTACTTC.

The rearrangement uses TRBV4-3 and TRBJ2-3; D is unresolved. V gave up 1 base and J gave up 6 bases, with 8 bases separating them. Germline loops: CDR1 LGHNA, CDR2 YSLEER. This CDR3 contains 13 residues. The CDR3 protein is CASSQAIRDTQYF. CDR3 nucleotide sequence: TGCGCCAGCAGCCAAGCTATACGCGATACGCAGTATTTT.

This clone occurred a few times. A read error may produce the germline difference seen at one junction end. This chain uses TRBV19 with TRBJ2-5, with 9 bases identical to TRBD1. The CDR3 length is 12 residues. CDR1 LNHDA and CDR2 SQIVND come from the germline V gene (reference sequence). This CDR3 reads CASSQGTGFINF. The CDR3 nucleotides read TGTGCCAGTAGTCAGGGGACAGGGTTTATAAACTTC. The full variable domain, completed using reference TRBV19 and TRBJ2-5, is DGGITQSPKYLFRKEGQNVTLSCEQNLNHDAMYWYRQDPGQGLRLIYYSQIVNDFQKGDIAEGYSVSREKKESFPLTVTSAQKNPTAFYLCASSQGTGFINFGPGTRLLVL.

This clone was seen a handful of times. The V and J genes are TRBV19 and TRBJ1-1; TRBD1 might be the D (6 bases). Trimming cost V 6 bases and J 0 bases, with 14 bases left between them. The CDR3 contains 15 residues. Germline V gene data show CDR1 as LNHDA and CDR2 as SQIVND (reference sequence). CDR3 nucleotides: TGTGCCAGTAGCACCTTGGGGGGGCTGAACACTGAAGCTTTCTTT. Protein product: CASSTLGGLNTEAFF.